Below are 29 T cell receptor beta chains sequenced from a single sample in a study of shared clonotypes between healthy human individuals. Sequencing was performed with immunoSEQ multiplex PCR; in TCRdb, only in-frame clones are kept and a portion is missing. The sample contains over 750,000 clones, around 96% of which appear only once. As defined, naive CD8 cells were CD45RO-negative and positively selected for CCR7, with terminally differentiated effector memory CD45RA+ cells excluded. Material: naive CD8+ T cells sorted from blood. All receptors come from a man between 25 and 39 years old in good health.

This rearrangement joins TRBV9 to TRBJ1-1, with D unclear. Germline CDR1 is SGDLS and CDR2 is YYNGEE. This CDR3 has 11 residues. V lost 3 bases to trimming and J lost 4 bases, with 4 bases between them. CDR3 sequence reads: CASSEGTEAFF. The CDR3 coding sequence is TGTGCCAGCAGCGAAGGCACTGAAGCTTTCTTT.

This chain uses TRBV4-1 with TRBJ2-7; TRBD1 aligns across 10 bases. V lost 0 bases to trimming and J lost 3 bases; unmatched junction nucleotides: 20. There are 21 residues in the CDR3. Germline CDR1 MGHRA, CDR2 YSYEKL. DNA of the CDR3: TGCGCCAGCAGCCAAGATTTTCGGGCTGGGATAACCGGGACAGGGGACTACGAGCAGTACTTC. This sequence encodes CASSQDFRAGITGTGDYEQYF.

CDR3 loop: CATSRDRQGRGYTF. CDR3 sequence (DNA): TGTGCCACCAGCAGAGACCGACAGGGACGGGGCTACACCTTC. The gene calls are TRBV15 and TRBJ1-2; 7 bases are shared with TRBD1. The CDR3 extends over 14 amino acids. Germline V gives CDR1 LNHNV, CDR2 YYDKDF (reference sequence). Trimming cost V 0 bases and J 8 bases; bases outside gene matches: 6.

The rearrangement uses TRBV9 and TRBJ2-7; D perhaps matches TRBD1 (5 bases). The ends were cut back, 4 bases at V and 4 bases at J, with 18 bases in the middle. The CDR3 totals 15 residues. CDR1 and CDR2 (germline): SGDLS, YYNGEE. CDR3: CASSPSGQGGYEQYF. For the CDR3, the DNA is TGTGCCAGCAGCCCCTCCGGGCAGGGTGGTTACGAGCAGTACTTC.

The chain's CDR3 is CASSSRGQGYEQYF. The CDR3 region has the DNA TGCGCCAGCAGCTCGCGGGGGCAGGGGTACGAGCAGTACTTC. The chain links TRBV4-1 to TRBJ2-7, with a possible D match to TRBD2 (7 bases). CDR3 length equals 14 residues. The V gene's germline CDR1 is MGHRA and CDR2 YSYEKL. The germline V and J ends were trimmed by 5 bases and 4 bases, with 15 bases remaining between them.

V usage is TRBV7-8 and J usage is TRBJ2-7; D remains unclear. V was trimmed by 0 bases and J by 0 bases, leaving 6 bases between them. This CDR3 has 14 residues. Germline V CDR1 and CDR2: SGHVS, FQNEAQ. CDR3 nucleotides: TGTGCCAGCAGCTTAGCGCCCATCTCCTACGAGCAGTACTTC. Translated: CASSLAPISYEQYF.

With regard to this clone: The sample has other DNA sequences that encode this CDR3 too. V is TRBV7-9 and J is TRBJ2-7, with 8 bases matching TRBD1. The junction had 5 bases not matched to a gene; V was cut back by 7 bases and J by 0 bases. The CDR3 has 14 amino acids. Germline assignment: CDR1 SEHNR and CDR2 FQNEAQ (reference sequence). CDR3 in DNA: TGTGCCAGCAATCCTGGGACAGGCTCCTACGAGCAGTACTTC. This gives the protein CASNPGTGSYEQYF.

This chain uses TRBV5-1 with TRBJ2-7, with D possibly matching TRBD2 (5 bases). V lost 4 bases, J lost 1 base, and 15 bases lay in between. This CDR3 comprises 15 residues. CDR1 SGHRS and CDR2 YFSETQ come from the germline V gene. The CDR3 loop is CASSHGRDRSYEQYF. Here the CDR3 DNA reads TGCGCCAGCAGCCACGGCCGGGATCGATCCTACGAGCAGTACTTC.

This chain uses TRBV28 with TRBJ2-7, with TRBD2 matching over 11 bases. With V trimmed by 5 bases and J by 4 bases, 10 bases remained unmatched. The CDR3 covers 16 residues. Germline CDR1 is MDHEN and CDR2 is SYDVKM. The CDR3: CASSLGLAGGFYEQYF. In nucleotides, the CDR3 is TGTGCCAGCAGTCTGGGCCTAGCGGGAGGTTTTTACGAGCAGTACTTC.

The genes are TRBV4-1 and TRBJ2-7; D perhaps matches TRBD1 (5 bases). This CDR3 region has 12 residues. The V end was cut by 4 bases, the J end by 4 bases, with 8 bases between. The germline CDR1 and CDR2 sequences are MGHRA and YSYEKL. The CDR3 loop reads CASSRPGYEQYF. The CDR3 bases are TGCGCCAGCAGCCGACCAGGGTACGAGCAGTACTTC.

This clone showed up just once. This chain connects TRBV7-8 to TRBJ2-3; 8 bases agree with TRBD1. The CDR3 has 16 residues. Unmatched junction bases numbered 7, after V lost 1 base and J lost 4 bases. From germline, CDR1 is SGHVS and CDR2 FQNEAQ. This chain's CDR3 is CASSLEWAGGADTQYF. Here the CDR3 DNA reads TGTGCCAGCAGCTTAGAGTGGGCAGGGGGCGCAGATACGCAGTATTTT.

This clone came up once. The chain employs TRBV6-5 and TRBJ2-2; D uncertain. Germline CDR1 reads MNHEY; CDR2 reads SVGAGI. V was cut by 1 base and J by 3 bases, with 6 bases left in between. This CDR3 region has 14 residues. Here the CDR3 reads CASSYYSDTGELFF. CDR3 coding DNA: TGTGCCAGCAGTTACTACAGCGACACCGGGGAGCTGTTTTTT.

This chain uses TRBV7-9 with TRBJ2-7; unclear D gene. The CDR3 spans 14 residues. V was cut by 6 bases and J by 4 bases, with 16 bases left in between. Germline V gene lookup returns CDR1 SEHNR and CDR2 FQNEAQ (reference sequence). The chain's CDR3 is CASSSIVGRYEQYF. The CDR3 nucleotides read TGTGCCAGCAGTTCGATAGTAGGTCGGTACGAGCAGTACTTC.

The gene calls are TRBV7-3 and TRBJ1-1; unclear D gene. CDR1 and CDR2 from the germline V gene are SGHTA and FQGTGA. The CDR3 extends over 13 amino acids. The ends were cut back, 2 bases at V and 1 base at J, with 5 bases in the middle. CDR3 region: CASSLAENTEAFF. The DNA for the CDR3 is TGTGCCAGCAGCTTAGCAGAGAACACTGAAGCTTTCTTT.

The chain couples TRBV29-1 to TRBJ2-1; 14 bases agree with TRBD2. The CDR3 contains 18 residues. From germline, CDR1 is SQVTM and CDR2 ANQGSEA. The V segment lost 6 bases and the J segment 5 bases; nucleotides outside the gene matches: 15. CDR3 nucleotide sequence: TGCAGCGTGCTCGGCATTGGACTAGCGGGAGGTAATCACAATGAGCAGTTCTTC. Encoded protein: CSVLGIGLAGGNHNEQFF.

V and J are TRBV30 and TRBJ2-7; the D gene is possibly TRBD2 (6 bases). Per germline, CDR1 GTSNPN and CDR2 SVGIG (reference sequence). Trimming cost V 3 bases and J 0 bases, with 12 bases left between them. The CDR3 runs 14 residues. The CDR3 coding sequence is TGTGCCTGGAGCGGTAGCGGAAGCTCCTACGAGCAGTACTTC. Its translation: CAWSGSGSSYEQYF.

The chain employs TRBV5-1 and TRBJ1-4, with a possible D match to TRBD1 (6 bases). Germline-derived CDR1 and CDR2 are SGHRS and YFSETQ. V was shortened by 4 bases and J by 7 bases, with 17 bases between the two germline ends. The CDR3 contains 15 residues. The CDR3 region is CASSTTTGRTEKLFF. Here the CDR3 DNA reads TGCGCCAGCAGCACCACCACAGGGCGTACTGAAAAACTGTTTTTT.

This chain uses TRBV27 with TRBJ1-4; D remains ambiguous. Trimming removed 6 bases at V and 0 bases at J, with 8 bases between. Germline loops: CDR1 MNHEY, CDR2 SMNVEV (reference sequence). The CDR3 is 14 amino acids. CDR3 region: CASSRGATNEKLFF. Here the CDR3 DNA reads TGTGCCAGCAGCCGGGGTGCAACTAATGAAAAACTGTTTTTT.

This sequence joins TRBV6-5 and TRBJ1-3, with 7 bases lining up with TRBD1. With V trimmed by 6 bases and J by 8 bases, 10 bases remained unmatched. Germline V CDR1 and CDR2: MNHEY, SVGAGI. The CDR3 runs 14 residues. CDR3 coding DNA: TGTGCCAGCAGCGCCACGACAGGGATCGACACCATATATTTT. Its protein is CASSATTGIDTIYF.

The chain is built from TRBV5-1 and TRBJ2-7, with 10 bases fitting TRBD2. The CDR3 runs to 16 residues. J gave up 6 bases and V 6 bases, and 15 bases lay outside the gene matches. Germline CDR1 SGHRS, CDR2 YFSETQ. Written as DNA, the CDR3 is TGCGCCAGCAAAACTTCCGAGGGTCTAGCGGGAGTCGAGCAGTACTTC. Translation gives CASKTSEGLAGVEQYF.

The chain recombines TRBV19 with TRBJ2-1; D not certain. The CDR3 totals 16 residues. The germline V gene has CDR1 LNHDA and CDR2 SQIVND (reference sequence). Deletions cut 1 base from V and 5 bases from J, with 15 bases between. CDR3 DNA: TGTGCCAGTAGTATAGTGGGATTGGGGTTCGACAATGAGCAGTTCTTC. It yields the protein CASSIVGLGFDNEQFF.

This CDR3 is CASSEGGRLWAQGYEQYF. Written as DNA, the CDR3 is TGTGCCAGCAGTGAAGGGGGGAGATTGTGGGCCCAGGGGTACGAGCAGTACTTC. The chain joins TRBV6-1 to TRBJ2-7; D perhaps matches TRBD1 (6 bases). Trimming cost V 1 base and J 4 bases, with 23 bases left between them. The CDR3 has 18 residues. Germline V gene sequence: CDR1 MNHNS, CDR2 SASEGT.

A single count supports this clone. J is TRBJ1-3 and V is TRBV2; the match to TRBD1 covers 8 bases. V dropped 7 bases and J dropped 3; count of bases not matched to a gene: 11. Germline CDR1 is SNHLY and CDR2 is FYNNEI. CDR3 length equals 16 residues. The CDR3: CASTGQANSYGNTIYF. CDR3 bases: TGTGCCAGCACGGGACAGGCCAATTCCTATGGAAACACCATATATTTT.

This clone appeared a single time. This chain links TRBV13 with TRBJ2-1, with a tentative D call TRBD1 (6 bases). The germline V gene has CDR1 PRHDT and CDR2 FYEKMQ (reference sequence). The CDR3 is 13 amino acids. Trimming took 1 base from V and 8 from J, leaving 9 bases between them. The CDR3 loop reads CASSLVGGDEQFF. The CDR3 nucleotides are TGTGCCAGCAGCTTAGTAGGGGGTGATGAGCAGTTCTTC.

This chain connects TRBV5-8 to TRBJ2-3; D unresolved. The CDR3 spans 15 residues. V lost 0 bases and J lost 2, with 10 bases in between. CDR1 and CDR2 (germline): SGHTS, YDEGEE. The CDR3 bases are TGTGCCAGCAGCTTGGCCGGGCGGACCACAGATACGCAGTATTTT. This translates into CASSLAGRTTDTQYF.

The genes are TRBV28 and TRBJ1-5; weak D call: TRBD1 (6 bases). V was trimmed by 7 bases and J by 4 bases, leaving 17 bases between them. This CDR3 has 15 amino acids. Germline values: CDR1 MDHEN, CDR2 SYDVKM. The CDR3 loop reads CASNPGVRVNQPQHF. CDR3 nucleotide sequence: TGTGCCAGCAATCCAGGGGTGAGGGTAAATCAGCCCCAGCATTTT.

DNA of the CDR3: TGTGCCAGCAGTTCCCGGGACAGGGGAAGAGATACGCAGTATTTT. It codes for CASSSRDRGRDTQYF. J is TRBJ2-3 and V is TRBV2, with 10 positions matching TRBD1. V lost 5 bases and J lost 5; bases outside the gene matches: 7. This CDR3 has 15 amino acids. CDR1 and CDR2 from the germline V gene are SNHLY and FYNNEI. Complete variable domain (other parts from reference TRBV2 and TRBJ2-3): EPEVTQTPSHQVTQMGQEVILRCVPISNHLYFYWYRQILGQKVEFLVSFYNNEISEKSEIFDDQFSVERPDGSNFTLKIRSTKLEDSAMYFCASSSRDRGRDTQYFGPGTRLTVL.

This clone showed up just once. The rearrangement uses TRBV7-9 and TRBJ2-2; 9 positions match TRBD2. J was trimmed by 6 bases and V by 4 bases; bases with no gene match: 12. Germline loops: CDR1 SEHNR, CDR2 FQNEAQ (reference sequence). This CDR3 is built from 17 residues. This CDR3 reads CASSSLPGLARSGELFF. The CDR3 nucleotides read TGTGCCAGCAGCTCCCTTCCGGGACTAGCAAGGTCCGGGGAGCTGTTTTTT. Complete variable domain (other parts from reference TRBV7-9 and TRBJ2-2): DTGVSQNPRHKITKRGQNVTFRCDPISEHNRLYWYRQTLGQGPEFLTYFQNEAQLEKSRLLSDRFSAERPKGSFSTLEIQRTEQGDSAMYLCASSSLPGLARSGELFFGEGSRLTVL.

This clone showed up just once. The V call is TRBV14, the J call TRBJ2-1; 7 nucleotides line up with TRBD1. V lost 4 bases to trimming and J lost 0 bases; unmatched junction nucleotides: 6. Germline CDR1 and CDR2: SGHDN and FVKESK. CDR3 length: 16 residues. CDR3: CASSPNRGGSYNEQFF. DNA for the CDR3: TGTGCCAGCAGCCCCAACAGGGGCGGCTCCTACAATGAGCAGTTCTTC.